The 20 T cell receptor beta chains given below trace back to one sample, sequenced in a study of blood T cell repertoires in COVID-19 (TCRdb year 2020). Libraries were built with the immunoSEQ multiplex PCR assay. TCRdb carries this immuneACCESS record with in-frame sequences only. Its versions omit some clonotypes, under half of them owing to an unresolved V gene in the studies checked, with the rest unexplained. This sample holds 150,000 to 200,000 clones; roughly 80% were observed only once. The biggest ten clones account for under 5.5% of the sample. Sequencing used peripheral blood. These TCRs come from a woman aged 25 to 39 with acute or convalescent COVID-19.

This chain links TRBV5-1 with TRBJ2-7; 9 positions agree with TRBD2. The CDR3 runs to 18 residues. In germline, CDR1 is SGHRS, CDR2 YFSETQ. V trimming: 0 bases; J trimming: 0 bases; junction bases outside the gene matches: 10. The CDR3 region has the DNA TGCGCCAGCAGCTTGGCTAGCGGGACAAAAAGGAGCTCCTACGAGCAGTACTTC. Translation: CASSLASGTKRSSYEQYF.

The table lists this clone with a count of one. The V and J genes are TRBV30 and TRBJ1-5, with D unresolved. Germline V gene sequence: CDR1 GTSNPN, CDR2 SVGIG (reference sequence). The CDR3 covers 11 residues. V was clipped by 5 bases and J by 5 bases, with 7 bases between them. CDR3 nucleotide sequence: TGTGCCTGGGGGCGGTATCAGCCCCAGCATTTT. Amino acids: CAWGRYQPQHF.

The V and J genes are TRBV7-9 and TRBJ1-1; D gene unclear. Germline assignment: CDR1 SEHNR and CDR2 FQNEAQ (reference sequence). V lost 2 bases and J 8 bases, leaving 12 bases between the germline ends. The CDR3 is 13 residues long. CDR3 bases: TGTGCCAGCAGCTTATCGTTTTCAGTGGAAGCTTTCTTT. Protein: CASSLSFSVEAFF.

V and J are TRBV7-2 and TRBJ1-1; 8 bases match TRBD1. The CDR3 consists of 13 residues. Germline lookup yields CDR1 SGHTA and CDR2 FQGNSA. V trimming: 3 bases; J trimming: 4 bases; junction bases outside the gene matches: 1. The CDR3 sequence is CASSFDRGTEAFF. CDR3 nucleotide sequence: TGTGCCAGCAGCTTTGACAGGGGCACTGAAGCTTTCTTT.

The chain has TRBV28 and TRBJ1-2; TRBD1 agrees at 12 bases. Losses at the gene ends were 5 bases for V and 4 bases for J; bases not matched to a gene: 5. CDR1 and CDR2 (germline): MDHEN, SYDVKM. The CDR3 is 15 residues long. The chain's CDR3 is CASSITGQGAYGYTF. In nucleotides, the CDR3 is TGTGCCAGCAGTATTACGGGACAGGGGGCCTATGGCTACACCTTC.

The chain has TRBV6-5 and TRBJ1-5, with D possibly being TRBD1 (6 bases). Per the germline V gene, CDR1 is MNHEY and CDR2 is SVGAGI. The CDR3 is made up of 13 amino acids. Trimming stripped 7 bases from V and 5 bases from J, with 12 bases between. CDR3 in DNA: TGTGCCAGCATAGACAGGAGATATCAGCCCCAGCATTTT. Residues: CASIDRRYQPQHF.

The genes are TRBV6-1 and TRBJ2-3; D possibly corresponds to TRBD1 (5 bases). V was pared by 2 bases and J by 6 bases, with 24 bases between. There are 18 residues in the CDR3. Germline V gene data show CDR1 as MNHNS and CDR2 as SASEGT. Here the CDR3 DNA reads TGTGCCAGCAGTGAAAAAGATGGGGCAGGGATTTTGTCGGATACGCAGTATTTT. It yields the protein CASSEKDGAGILSDTQYF.

The DNA of the CDR3 is TGTGCCAGCAGTATAGCGACCCAGAGCTCCTACGAGCAGTACTTC. Its protein is CASSIATQSSYEQYF. V gene TRBV4-2 combines with J gene TRBJ2-7; a weak D match, TRBD2 (5 bases). Germline values: CDR1 LGHNA, CDR2 YNFKEQ. This CDR3 spans 15 amino acids. Trimming left V 6 bases short and J 0 bases short, with 15 bases between.

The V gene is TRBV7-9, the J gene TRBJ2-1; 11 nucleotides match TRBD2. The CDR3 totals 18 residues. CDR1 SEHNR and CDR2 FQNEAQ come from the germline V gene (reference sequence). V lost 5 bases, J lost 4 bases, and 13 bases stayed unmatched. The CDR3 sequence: CASSPVLGTSGGYNEQFF. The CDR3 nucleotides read TGTGCCAGCAGCCCCGTTTTAGGGACTAGCGGAGGATACAATGAGCAGTTCTTC. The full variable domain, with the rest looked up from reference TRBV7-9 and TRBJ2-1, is DTGVSQNPRHKITKRGQNVTFRCDPISEHNRLYWYRQTLGQGPEFLTYFQNEAQLEKSRLLSDRFSAERPKGSFSTLEIQRTEQGDSAMYLCASSPVLGTSGGYNEQFFGPGTRLTVL.

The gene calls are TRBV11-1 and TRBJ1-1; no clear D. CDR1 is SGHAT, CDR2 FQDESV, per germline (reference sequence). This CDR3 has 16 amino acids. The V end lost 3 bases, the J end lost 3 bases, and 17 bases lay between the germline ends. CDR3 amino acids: CASSFAPVRGYTEAFF. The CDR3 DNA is TGTGCCAGCAGCTTCGCCCCGGTGCGCGGGTACACTGAAGCTTTCTTT. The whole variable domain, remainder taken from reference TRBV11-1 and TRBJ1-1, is EAEVAQSPRYKITEKSQAVAFWCDPISGHATLYWYRQILGQGPELLVQFQDESVVDDSQLPKDRFSAERLKGVDSTLKIQPAELGDSAMYLCASSFAPVRGYTEAFFGQGTRLTVV.

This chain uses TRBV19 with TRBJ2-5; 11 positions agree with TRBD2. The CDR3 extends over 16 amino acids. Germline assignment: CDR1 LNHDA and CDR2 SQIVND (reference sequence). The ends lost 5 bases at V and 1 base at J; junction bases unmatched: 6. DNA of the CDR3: TGTGCCAGTAGTTCACTAGCGGGGGCGGCCCAAGAGACCCAGTACTTC. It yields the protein CASSSLAGAAQETQYF.

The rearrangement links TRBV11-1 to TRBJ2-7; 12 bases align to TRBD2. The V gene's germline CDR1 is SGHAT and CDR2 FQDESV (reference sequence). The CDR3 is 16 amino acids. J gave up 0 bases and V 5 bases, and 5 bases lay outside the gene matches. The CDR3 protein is CASSVGLAGLSYEQYF. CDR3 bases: TGTGCCAGCAGCGTGGGACTAGCGGGCCTCTCCTACGAGCAGTACTTC.

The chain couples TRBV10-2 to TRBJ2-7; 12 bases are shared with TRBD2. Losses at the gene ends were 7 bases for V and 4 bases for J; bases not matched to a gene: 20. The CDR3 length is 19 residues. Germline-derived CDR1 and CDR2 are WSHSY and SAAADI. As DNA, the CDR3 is TGCGCCAGCAATCGGACTAGCGGGATCTGCCAACCCATCGCGTACGAGCAGTACTTC. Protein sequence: CASNRTSGICQPIAYEQYF.

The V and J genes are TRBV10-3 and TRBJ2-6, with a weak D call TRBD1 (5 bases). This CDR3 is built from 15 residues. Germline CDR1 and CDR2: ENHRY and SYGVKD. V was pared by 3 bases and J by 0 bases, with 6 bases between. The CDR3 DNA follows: TGTGCCATCAGTGAACAGGACTCTGGGGCCAACGTCCTGACTTTC. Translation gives CAISEQDSGANVLTF.

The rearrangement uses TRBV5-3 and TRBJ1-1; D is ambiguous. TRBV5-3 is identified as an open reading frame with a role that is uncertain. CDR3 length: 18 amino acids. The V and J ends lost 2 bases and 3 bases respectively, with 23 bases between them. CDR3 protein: CARSFNCPYTGWDTEAFF. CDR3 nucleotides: TGTGCCAGAAGCTTCAACTGCCCCTATACCGGGTGGGACACTGAAGCTTTCTTT.

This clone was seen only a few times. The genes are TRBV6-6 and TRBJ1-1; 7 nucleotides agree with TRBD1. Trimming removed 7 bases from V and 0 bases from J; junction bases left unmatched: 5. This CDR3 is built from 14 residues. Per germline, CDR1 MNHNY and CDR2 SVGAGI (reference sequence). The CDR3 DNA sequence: TGTGCCAGCATACGGGGACAGTTGAACACTGAAGCTTTCTTT. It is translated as CASIRGQLNTEAFF.

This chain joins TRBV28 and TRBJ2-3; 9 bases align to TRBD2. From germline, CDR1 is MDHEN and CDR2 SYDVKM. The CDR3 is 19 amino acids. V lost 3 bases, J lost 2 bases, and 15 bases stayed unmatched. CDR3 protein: CASSLAASSGGSFTDTQYF. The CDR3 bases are TGTGCCAGCAGTTTGGCCGCCTCGAGCGGGGGGTCCTTCACAGATACGCAGTATTTT.

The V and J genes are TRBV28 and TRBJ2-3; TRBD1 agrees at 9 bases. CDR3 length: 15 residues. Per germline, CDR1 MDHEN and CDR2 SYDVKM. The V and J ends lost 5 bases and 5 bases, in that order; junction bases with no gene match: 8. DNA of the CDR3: TGTGCCAGCAGTCTGGGGGACAGGGATTTAGATACGCAGTATTTT. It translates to CASSLGDRDLDTQYF.

The chain's CDR3 is CASSIEGGRAVGELFF. The CDR3 nucleotides read TGTGCCAGTAGTATAGAGGGCGGGAGGGCCGTGGGGGAGCTGTTTTTT. This rearrangement joins TRBV19 to TRBJ2-2; TRBD2 agrees at 9 bases. After removal of 0 bases from V and 8 bases from J, the junction contained 7 bases not matched to a gene. CDR1 LNHDA and CDR2 SQIVND come from the germline V gene (reference sequence). CDR3 length: 16 residues.

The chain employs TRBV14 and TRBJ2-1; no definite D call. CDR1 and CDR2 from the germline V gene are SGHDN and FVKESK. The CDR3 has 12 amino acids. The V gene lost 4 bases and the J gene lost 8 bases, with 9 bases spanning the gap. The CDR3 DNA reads TGTGCCAGCAGCCCCCATGACTATGAGCAGTTCTTC. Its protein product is CASSPHDYEQFF.